The rows below give T cell receptor beta chains drawn from one sample of a study of OX40 agonist ivuxolimab in advanced cancers. TCRdb's table, derived via immunoSEQ multiplex PCR, lists solely in-frame clones and lacks some. The sample records some 57,000 clones, roughly nine tenths being singletons. The input for sequencing was CD4+ or CD8+ T cells sorted from blood, taken in a trial of the OX40 agonist ivuxolimab. These receptors originate from an adult with an advanced solid tumor such as melanoma, head and neck, liver or kidney cancer. Both conserved end residues are part of each CDR3. The D gene is left open where the match is weak. Size is stated for part of the rows, as once, few or many counts, or as a class when the clone is expanded.

CDR3 length: 15
J gene: TRBJ2-6
V gene: TRBV5-1
clone size: NA
D gene: NA
CDR3 protein: CASSLDLSGANVLTF
CDR3 DNA: TGCGCCAGCAGCTTGGACCTCTCTGGGGCCAACGTCCTGACTTTC

CDR3 length: 15
J gene: TRBJ2-1
V gene: TRBV27
clone size: NA
D gene: NA
CDR3 protein: CASSPRDNPNNEQFF
CDR3 DNA: TGTGCCAGCAGTCCCCGGGACAACCCTAACAATGAGCAGTTCTTC

CDR3 length: 15
J gene: TRBJ1-5
V gene: TRBV28
clone size: NA
D gene: TRBD1
CDR3 protein: CASSRDSGGNQPQHF
CDR3 DNA: TGTGCCAGCAGCAGGGACAGCGGAGGCAATCAGCCCCAGCATTTT

CDR3 length: 14
J gene: TRBJ2-7
V gene: TRBV18
clone size: few
D gene: NA
CDR3 protein: CASSPDSTSYEQYF
CDR3 DNA: TGTGCCAGCTCACCCGACAGTACCTCCTACGAGCAGTACTTC

CDR3 length: 14
J gene: TRBJ2-4
V gene: TRBV28
clone size: NA
D gene: NA
CDR3 protein: CASSPQLAKNIQYF
CDR3 DNA: TGTGCCAGCAGTCCACAGCTAGCCAAAAACATTCAGTACTTC

CDR3 length: 16
J gene: TRBJ2-3
V gene: TRBV2
clone size: NA
D gene: TRBD2
CDR3 protein: CASSEPLAGITDTQYF
CDR3 DNA: TGTGCCAGCAGTGAACCCCTAGCGGGGATCACAGATACGCAGTATTTT

CDR3 length: 15
J gene: TRBJ2-1
V gene: TRBV30
clone size: NA
D gene: NA
CDR3 protein: CAWSDPSAGYNEQFF
CDR3 DNA: TGTGCCTGGAGCGACCCTTCGGCAGGCTACAATGAGCAGTTCTTC

CDR3 length: 13
J gene: TRBJ2-7
V gene: TRBV7-2
clone size: NA
D gene: TRBD1
CDR3 protein: CASSWTGGYEQYF
CDR3 DNA: TGTGCCAGCAGCTGGACAGGGGGCTACGAGCAGTACTTC

CDR3 length: 16
J gene: TRBJ2-1
V gene: TRBV5-1
clone size: NA
D gene: TRBD2
CDR3 protein: CASSLDGGRSGNEQFF
CDR3 DNA: TGCGCCAGCAGCTTGGACGGCGGGAGGTCGGGGAATGAGCAGTTCTTC

CDR3 length: 16
J gene: TRBJ2-5
V gene: TRBV5-1
clone size: NA
D gene: NA
CDR3 protein: CASSLFPRGNQETQYF
CDR3 DNA: TGCGCCAGCAGCTTGTTCCCCCGCGGTAACCAAGAGACCCAGTACTTC

CDR3 length: 15
J gene: TRBJ1-6
V gene: TRBV5-4
clone size: NA
D gene: TRBD1
CDR3 protein: CASSPRQGSASPLHF
CDR3 DNA: TGTGCCAGCAGCCCAAGACAGGGAAGTGCTTCACCCCTCCACTTT

CDR3 length: 15
J gene: TRBJ2-7
V gene: TRBV10-3
clone size: NA
D gene: NA
CDR3 protein: CAISQASGYNYEQYF
CDR3 DNA: TGTGCCATCAGCCAAGCATCAGGTTACAATTACGAGCAGTACTTC

CDR3 length: 14
J gene: TRBJ2-7
V gene: TRBV11-2
clone size: NA
D gene: NA
CDR3 protein: CASSLGGRGYEQYF
CDR3 DNA: TGTGCCAGCAGCTTAGGGGGGCGGGGCTACGAGCAGTACTTC

CDR3 length: 18
J gene: TRBJ2-7
V gene: TRBV4-1
clone size: NA
D gene: TRBD2
CDR3 protein: CASSQEASGTDPRDEQYF
CDR3 DNA: TGCGCCAGCAGCCAAGAAGCTAGCGGGACCGACCCCCGTGACGAGCAGTACTTC

CDR3 length: 16
J gene: TRBJ2-4
V gene: TRBV7-2
clone size: NA
D gene: NA
CDR3 protein: CASSSSARGAKNIQYF
CDR3 DNA: TGTGCCAGCAGCTCCTCGGCTAGAGGGGCCAAAAACATTCAGTACTTC

CDR3 length: 15
J gene: TRBJ1-4
V gene: TRBV28
clone size: NA
D gene: TRBD1
CDR3 protein: CASMGWGQGYEKLFF
CDR3 DNA: TGTGCCAGCATGGGTTGGGGACAGGGGTATGAAAAACTGTTTTTT

CDR3 length: 14
J gene: TRBJ2-7
V gene: TRBV7-2
clone size: NA
D gene: TRBD2
CDR3 protein: CASSLKLAGGEQYF
CDR3 DNA: TGTGCCAGCAGCTTAAAACTAGCGGGAGGCGAGCAGTACTTC

CDR3 length: 15
J gene: TRBJ2-5
V gene: TRBV5-1
clone size: NA
D gene: TRBD2
CDR3 protein: CASSSTSAEAETQYF
CDR3 DNA: TGCGCCAGCAGCTCGACTAGCGCCGAGGCAGAGACCCAGTACTTC

CDR3 length: 14
J gene: TRBJ2-1
V gene: TRBV2
clone size: few
D gene: TRBD2
CDR3 protein: CASSVQLADNEQFF
CDR3 DNA: TGTGCCAGCAGTGTCCAACTAGCGGACAATGAGCAGTTCTTC

CDR3 length: 11
J gene: TRBJ2-1
V gene: TRBV10-1
clone size: NA
D gene: NA
CDR3 protein: CARITSPEQFF
CDR3 DNA: TGCGCCAGGATAACCAGTCCCGAGCAGTTCTTC

CDR3 length: 13
J gene: TRBJ1-1
V gene: TRBV7-3
clone size: NA
D gene: NA
CDR3 protein: CASSSDGGTEAFF
CDR3 DNA: TGTGCCAGCAGCTCCGATGGTGGGACTGAAGCTTTCTTT

CDR3 length: 12
J gene: TRBJ2-7
V gene: TRBV28
clone size: NA
D gene: NA
CDR3 protein: CALDEFIYEQYF
CDR3 DNA: TGTGCCTTGGACGAGTTTATCTACGAGCAGTACTTC

CDR3 length: 13
J gene: TRBJ1-3
V gene: TRBV28
clone size: NA
D gene: NA
CDR3 protein: CASSFSSTNTIYF
CDR3 DNA: TGTGCCAGCAGTTTCTCATCAACAAACACCATATATTTT

CDR3 length: 14
J gene: TRBJ2-5
V gene: TRBV7-8
clone size: NA
D gene: TRBD1
CDR3 protein: CASSQGVAEETQYF
CDR3 DNA: TGTGCCAGCAGCCAGGGGGTGGCGGAAGAGACCCAGTACTTC

CDR3 length: 16
J gene: TRBJ2-7
V gene: TRBV4-1
clone size: NA
D gene: TRBD1
CDR3 protein: CASSQGRDTGGYEQYF
CDR3 DNA: TGCGCCAGCAGCCAAGGTCGGGACACAGGGGGCTACGAGCAGTACTTC

CDR3 length: 15
J gene: TRBJ1-2
V gene: TRBV2
clone size: NA
D gene: TRBD1
CDR3 protein: CASSDTRPGQGTYTF
CDR3 DNA: TGTGCCAGCAGTGATACCCGACCGGGACAGGGTACCTACACCTTC

CDR3 length: 14
J gene: TRBJ1-4
V gene: TRBV28
clone size: few
D gene: NA
CDR3 protein: CASSLFAGNEKLFF
CDR3 DNA: TGTGCCAGCAGTTTATTTGCGGGTAATGAAAAACTGTTTTTT

CDR3 length: 15
J gene: TRBJ1-5
V gene: TRBV4-3
clone size: NA
D gene: NA
CDR3 protein: CASSQDHRAGQPQHF
CDR3 DNA: TGCGCCAGCAGCCAAGATCACAGGGCCGGCCAGCCCCAGCATTTT

CDR3 length: 14
J gene: TRBJ1-2
V gene: TRBV28
clone size: NA
D gene: NA
CDR3 protein: CASLYGRTSYGYTF
CDR3 DNA: TGTGCCAGCCTTTATGGTCGAACAAGCTATGGCTACACCTTC

CDR3 length: 12
J gene: TRBJ2-3
V gene: TRBV28
clone size: NA
D gene: NA
CDR3 protein: CASTLGLDTQYF
CDR3 DNA: TGTGCCAGCACCCTTGGGTTGGATACGCAGTATTTT

CDR3 length: 17
J gene: TRBJ2-1
V gene: TRBV18
clone size: NA
D gene: NA
CDR3 protein: CASSPAIQLQPYNEQFF
CDR3 DNA: TGTGCCAGCTCACCCGCTATACAGCTTCAGCCCTACAATGAGCAGTTCTTC

CDR3 length: 14
J gene: TRBJ2-1
V gene: TRBV19
clone size: NA
D gene: TRBD2
CDR3 protein: CASRPREANNEQFF
CDR3 DNA: TGTGCCAGTAGACCACGGGAGGCCAACAATGAGCAGTTCTTC

CDR3 length: 12
J gene: TRBJ2-1
V gene: TRBV6-9
clone size: NA
D gene: TRBD1
CDR3 protein: CASRQGGNEQFF
CDR3 DNA: TGTGCCAGCAGACAGGGGGGAAATGAGCAGTTCTTC